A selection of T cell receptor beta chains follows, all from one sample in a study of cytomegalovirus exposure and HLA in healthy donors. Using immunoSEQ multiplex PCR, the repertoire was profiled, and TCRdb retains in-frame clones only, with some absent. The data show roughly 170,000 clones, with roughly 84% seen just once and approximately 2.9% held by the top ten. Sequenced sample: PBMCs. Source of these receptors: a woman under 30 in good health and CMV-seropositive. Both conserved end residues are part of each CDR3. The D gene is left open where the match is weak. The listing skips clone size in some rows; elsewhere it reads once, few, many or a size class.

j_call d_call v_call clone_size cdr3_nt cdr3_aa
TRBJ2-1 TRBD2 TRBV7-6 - TGTGCCAGCAGCCAAGCGGGACCGAGGAACAATGAGCAGTTCTTC CASSQAGPRNNEQFF
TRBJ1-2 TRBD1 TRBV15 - TGTGCCACCAGCAGAGACAGGGGGTATGGCTACACCTTC CATSRDRGYGYTF
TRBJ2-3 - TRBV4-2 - TGTGCCAGCAGCCAAGATGCGGACTCCTACACAGATACGCAGTATTTT CASSQDADSYTDTQYF
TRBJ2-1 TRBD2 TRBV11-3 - TGTGCCAGCAGCTCCCAAGCGGGGGCCACCTACAATGAGCAGTTCTTC CASSSQAGATYNEQFF
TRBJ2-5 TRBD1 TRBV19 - TGTGCCAGTAGTTCTTACAGGGGAGAGACCCAGTACTTC CASSSYRGETQYF
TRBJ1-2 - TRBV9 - TGTGCCAGCAGCGTTGAGGCCGGTAACTATGGCTACACCTTC CASSVEAGNYGYTF
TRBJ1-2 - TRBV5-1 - TGCGCCAGCAGCTTGGCCTCCGGGGACTATGGCTACACCTTC CASSLASGDYGYTF
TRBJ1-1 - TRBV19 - TGTGCCAGTAGTACATCCTCTATTGGTATGAACACTGAAGCTTTCTTT CASSTSSIGMNTEAFF
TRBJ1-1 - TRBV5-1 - TGCGCCAGCAGCTTATTATCTGACACTGAAGCTTTCTTT CASSLLSDTEAFF
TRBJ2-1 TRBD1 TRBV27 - TGTGCCAGCAGTTCAGGACAGGCCTCCAATGAGCAGTTCTTC CASSSGQASNEQFF
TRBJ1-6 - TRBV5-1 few TGCGCCAGCAGCGTGGGTGGTGATGGCTCACCCCTCCACTTT CASSVGGDGSPLHF
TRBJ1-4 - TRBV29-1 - TGCAGCGTTGAGGGAGGCTGCGAAAAACTGTTTTTT CSVEGGCEKLFF
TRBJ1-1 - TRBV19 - TGTGCCAGTAGTATTTTTTCGGGCGGGGGTGAAGCTTTCTTT CASSIFSGGGEAFF
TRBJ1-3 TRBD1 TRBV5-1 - TGCGCCAGCAGTTACACTACAGGGGACTCTGGAAACACCATATATTTT CASSYTTGDSGNTIYF